The 5 T cell receptor beta chains listed next were all sequenced from one sample in a study of control samples from healthy donors and cancer patients (dated by TCRdb to 2018 to 2020). The library was produced with the immunoSEQ multiplex PCR assay. TCRdb holds this immuneACCESS table with in-frame rearrangements only. Some clones are missing; in checked studies, unresolved V genes explain under half, and the rest has no known cause. This sample gives roughly 120,000 clones in total; roughly 93% of them show up just once. 2.6% of the sample is taken by the ten largest. The specimen sequenced was blood. Every receptor here comes from a man aged 25-45 years in good health.

This clone was observed a single time. The V gene is TRBV21-1, the J gene TRBJ1-2; the table assigns TRBD1, which was not confirmed against the DNA. TRBV21-1 has pseudogene status. This CDR3 has 13 amino acids. CDR3 loop: CASSILRMEGYTF. In DNA form, the CDR3 reads TGTGCCAGCAGCATACTCAGGATGGAAGGCTACACCTTC.

The CDR3 nucleotides are TGTGCCAGAAGCATTGCGAGATACACCGGGGAGCTGTTTTTT. Translating gives CARSIARYTGELFF. The chain carries TRBV5-3 and TRBJ2-2; the D is unclear. TRBV5-3 is reported as an ORF; its role is uncertain. Deletions cut 4 bases from V and 3 bases from J, with 10 bases between. The CDR3 extends over 14 amino acids.

This chain connects TRBV7-9 to TRBJ1-2; 11 positions match TRBD1. Unmatched junction bases numbered 10, after V lost 5 bases and J lost 2 bases. CDR3 length: 17 amino acids. Germline CDR1 reads SEHNR; CDR2 reads FQNEAQ (reference sequence). The CDR3 loop reads CASSPGQGAVYNYGYTF. CDR3 nucleotide sequence: TGTGCCAGCAGCCCTGGACAGGGGGCTGTTTACAACTATGGCTACACCTTC.

This chain joins TRBV6-6 and TRBJ2-3; 7 bases are a match to TRBD1. The germline V gene encodes CDR1 MNHNY and CDR2 SVGAGI (reference sequence). The CDR3 runs to 15 residues. The V and J ends lost 5 bases and 2 bases, in that order; junction bases with no gene match: 7. The CDR3 sequence: CASSPRDRITDTQYF. The CDR3 DNA reads TGTGCCAGCAGTCCCCGGGACAGAATCACAGATACGCAGTATTTT.

The chain links TRBV7-3 to TRBJ2-1; possibly TRBD1 for D (6 bases). In germline, CDR1 is SGHTA, CDR2 FQGTGA. This CDR3 has 15 residues. V lost 5 bases, J lost 2 bases, and 13 bases lay in between. The CDR3 region is CASSLSQGPYNEQFF. The CDR3 nucleotides read TGTGCCAGCAGCCTATCACAGGGACCCTACAATGAGCAGTTCTTC.